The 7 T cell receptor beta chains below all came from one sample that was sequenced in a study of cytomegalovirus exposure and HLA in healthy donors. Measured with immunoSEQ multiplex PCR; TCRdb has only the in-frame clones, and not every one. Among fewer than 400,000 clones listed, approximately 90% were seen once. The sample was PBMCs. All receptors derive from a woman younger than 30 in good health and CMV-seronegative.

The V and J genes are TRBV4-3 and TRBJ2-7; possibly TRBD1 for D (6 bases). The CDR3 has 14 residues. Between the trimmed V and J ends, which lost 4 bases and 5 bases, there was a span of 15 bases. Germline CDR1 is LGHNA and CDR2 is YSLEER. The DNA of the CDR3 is TGCGCCAGCAGCCCTGGACAGTTTCCCCACGAGCAGTACTTC. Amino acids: CASSPGQFPHEQYF.

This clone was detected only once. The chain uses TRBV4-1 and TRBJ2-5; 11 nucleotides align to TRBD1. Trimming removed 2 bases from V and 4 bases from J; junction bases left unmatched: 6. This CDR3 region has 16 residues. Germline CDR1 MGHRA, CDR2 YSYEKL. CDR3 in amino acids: CASSQIRDRGGETQYF. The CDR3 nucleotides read TGCGCCAGCAGCCAAATCCGGGACAGGGGGGGAGAGACCCAGTACTTC.

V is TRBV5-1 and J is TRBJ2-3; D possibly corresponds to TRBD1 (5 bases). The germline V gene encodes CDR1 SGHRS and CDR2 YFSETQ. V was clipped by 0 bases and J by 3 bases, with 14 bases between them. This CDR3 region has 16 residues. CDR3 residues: CASSLAVGPGTDTQYF. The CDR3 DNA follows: TGCGCCAGCAGCTTGGCCGTCGGTCCAGGGACAGATACGCAGTATTTT.

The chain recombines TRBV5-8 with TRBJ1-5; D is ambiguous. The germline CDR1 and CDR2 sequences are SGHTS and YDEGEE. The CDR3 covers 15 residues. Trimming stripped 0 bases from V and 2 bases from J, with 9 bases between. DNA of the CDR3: TGTGCCAGCAGCTTGGCTGGCTTTGGCAATCAGCCCCAGCATTTT. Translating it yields CASSLAGFGNQPQHF. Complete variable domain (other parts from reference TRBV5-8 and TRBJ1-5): EAGVTQSPTHLIKTRGQQATLRCSPISGHTSVYWYQQALGLGLQFLLWYDEGEERNRGNFPPRFSGRQFPNYSSELNVNALELEDSALYLCASSLAGFGNQPQHFGDGTRLSIL.

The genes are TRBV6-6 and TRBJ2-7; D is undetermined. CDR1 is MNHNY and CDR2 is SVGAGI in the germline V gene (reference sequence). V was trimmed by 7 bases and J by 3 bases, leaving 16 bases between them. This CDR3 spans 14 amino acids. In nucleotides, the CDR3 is TGTGCCAGCAAACCTCCCCAGGAAAGCTACGAGCAGTACTTC. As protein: CASKPPQESYEQYF.

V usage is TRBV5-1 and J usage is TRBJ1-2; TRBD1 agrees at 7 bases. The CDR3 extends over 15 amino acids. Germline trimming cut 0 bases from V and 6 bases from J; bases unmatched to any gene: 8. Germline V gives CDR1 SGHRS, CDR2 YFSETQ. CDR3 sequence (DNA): TGCGCCAGCAGCTTGGGACAGGGATCAGGTGATGGCTACACCTTC. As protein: CASSLGQGSGDGYTF. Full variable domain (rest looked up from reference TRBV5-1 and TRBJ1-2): KAGVTQTPRYLIKTRGQQVTLSCSPISGHRSVSWYQQTPGQGLQFLFEYFSETQRNKGNFPGRFSGRQFSNSRSEMNVSTLELGDSALYLCASSLGQGSGDGYTFGSGTRLTVV.

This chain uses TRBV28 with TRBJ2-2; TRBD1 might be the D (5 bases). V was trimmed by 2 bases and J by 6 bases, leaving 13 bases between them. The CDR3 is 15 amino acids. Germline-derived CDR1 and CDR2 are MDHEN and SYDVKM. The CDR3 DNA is TGTGCCAGCAGTTTAAGTTCCAGGGATTCCGGGGAGCTGTTTTTT. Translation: CASSLSSRDSGELFF. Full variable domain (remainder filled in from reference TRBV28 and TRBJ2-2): DVKVTQSSRYLVKRTGEKVFLECVQDMDHENMFWYRQDPGLGLRLIYFSYDVKMKEKGDIPEGYSVSREKKERFSLILESASTNQTSMYLCASSLSSRDSGELFFGEGSRLTVL.